The rows below give T cell receptor beta chains drawn from one sample of a study of radiotherapy plus CTLA-4 blockade in lung cancer. Data came from immunoSEQ multiplex PCR; TCRdb stores just in-frame clones and leaves some out. The sample has approximately 14,000 clones, roughly 72% seen once. Material: peripheral blood, obtained from a patient treated with radiotherapy plus ipilimumab. The receptors shown here come from a human donor with non-small cell lung cancer whose response to radiotherapy plus ipilimumab could not be evaluated. Each CDR3 is given with its conserved first and last residue. D genes are given only for firm matches. Clone size is stated in some rows and not others, as once, few, many or a class when expanded.

TRBV4-2,TRBJ2-7,TRBD2,.,TGTGCCAGCAGCCAAAAAACTAGCGGGGGGCAAAGCTCCTACGAGCAGTACTTC,CASSQKTSGGQSSYEQYF
TRBV19,TRBJ1-5,.,.,TGTGCCAGCCGCAGGGTGGGGAATCAGCCCCAGCATTTT,CASRRVGNQPQHF
TRBV28,TRBJ2-5,.,.,TGTGCCAGCTCCAAGCGGCAAGAGACCCAGTACTTC,CASSKRQETQYF
TRBV10-2,TRBJ2-2,TRBD2,.,TGCGCCAGCAGTGAGCTGGTAGCGGGCCTCGGGGAGCTGTTTTTT,CASSELVAGLGELFF
TRBV14,TRBJ2-2,TRBD1,.,TGTGCCAGCAGCCGCCCGACAGGGTCAGGGGAGCTGTTTTTT,CASSRPTGSGELFF
TRBV10-3,TRBJ2-3,TRBD2,.,TGTGCCATCAGTGGGACTAGCGGGTTGACAGATACGCAGTATTTT,CAISGTSGLTDTQYF
TRBV9,TRBJ1-6,.,.,TGTGCCAGCAGCGTAGGGGGCAGGGAGGCCCTCCACTTT,CASSVGGREALHF
TRBV5-8,TRBJ2-5,.,.,TGTGCCAGCAGCTTGGGATTCAGGGAGACCCAGTACTTC,CASSLGFRETQYF
TRBV5-4,TRBJ1-2,.,once,TGTGCCAGCAGCTTGGGTGGAGTCCCCCACCATGGCTACACCTTC,CASSLGGVPHHGYTF
TRBV5-4,TRBJ1-1,TRBD1,.,TGTGCCAGCAGCTTGGGGGCCCGGGACAGGGGCACTGAAGCTTTCTTT,CASSLGARDRGTEAFF
TRBV9,TRBJ2-3,.,.,TGTGCCAGCAGCCCATTCGCGGACACAGATACGCAGTATTTT,CASSPFADTDTQYF
TRBV18,TRBJ1-1,.,.,TGTGCCAGCTCACCAAGGAACAGCGAGGGAACTGAAGCTTTCTTT,CASSPRNSEGTEAFF
TRBV9,TRBJ1-1,.,.,TGTGCCAGCAGCGACCCGGTGGGCAGGTCCATCGCTGAAGCTTTCTTT,CASSDPVGRSIAEAFF
TRBV2,TRBJ2-2,TRBD2,.,TGTGCCAGCTGGTTCGGCGGGGGGTCTTCAACCGGGGAGCTGTTTTTT,CASWFGGGSSTGELFF
TRBV5-6,TRBJ2-7,TRBD1,.,TGTGCCAGCAGCTTGGAGGGACAGGGAATCCACGAGCAGTACTTC,CASSLEGQGIHEQYF
TRBV15,TRBJ2-1,TRBD2,.,TGTGCCACCAGCACCCCCCTTGGGGCTAGCGGGGGTCATAGGAATGAGCAGTTCTTC,CATSTPLGASGGHRNEQFF
TRBV6-1,TRBJ1-2,.,.,TGTGCCAGCAGTAACCAGGGCGACTATGGCTACACCTTC,CASSNQGDYGYTF
TRBV10-3,TRBJ1-2,.,.,TGTGCCATCAGCGCTACTGGGGAGAGCTATGGCTACACCTTC,CAISATGESYGYTF
TRBV9,TRBJ1-1,.,.,TGTGCCAGCAGCGTCGGACACCCGAACACTGAAGCTTTCTTT,CASSVGHPNTEAFF
TRBV9,TRBJ1-6,.,few,TGTGCCAGCAGCGTAGACGGTCAGGGGAGATCACCCCTCCACTTT,CASSVDGQGRSPLHF
TRBV2,TRBJ1-1,TRBD1,.,TGTGCCAGCAGTCGACAGGGGGGTGAAGCTTTCTTT,CASSRQGGEAFF
TRBV4-2,TRBJ2-7,TRBD2,once,TGTGCCAGCAGCCAAGAAATAGCGGGGGGGCTCAACGAGCAGTACTTC,CASSQEIAGGLNEQYF